This T cell receptor (beta chain) appears in the sequencing data of a study of blood T cell repertoires in COVID-19 (dated by TCRdb to 2018 to 2020). Study-wide context: Collaborator samples came from the United States, Italy and Spain and covered acute and convalescent phases of COVID-19. The material from the prospective study consisted of cDNA or gDNA derived from T cells, B-cell-depleted T cells, or PBMCs. The dataset comprised deeply sampled blood TCRbeta repertoires from subjects exposed to, actively infected with, or recovered from COVID-19. The repertoires were made available in a free public database intended to serve as a resource for research on the immune response to SARS-CoV-2. The samples were drawn from two sources: the first 160 participants of the ongoing ImmuneRACE study, and 1,000 to 1,500 subjects contributed by 6 global collaborators. The sample metadata nearly always contained a de-identified subject ID, COVID-19 status, age in years and sex. Where HLA class I and class II types were available, the types were taken from metadata supplied by the sample provider, not from assay-based typing. Findings and caveats that apply to the study as a whole: The quantity of clinical and demographic metadata differed by source and by participant and was supplied without curation.

Whole blood was collected in K2EDTA tubes by collaborating institutions according to the institutions' own protocols. For TCRbeta analysis, collaborators shipped samples in one of three forms: frozen whole blood, isolated PBMCs, or DNA extracted from either of those sample types. Comment on this clone: The specificity of this receptor is unknown. The input lacks base qualities; no much larger clone sits a single base away.

Reading the germline V gene (reference sequence) gives CDR1 LNHNV and CDR2 YYDKDF. The CDR3 starts with the cysteine, ends with the phenylalanine, and has 17 residues. The DNA shown is the 51-base CDR3, in frame from base 1. V and J are truncated by 0 bases and 2 bases respectively, leaving an intervening sequence of 16 bases. TCRbeta CDR3 regions were amplified from genomic DNA by means of the immunoSEQ Assay, a bias-controlled multiplex PCR. In the original analysis: Nucleated cell counts per sample were estimated from amplification of reference gene primers within the assay. To quantify the absolute abundance of each unique TCRbeta CDR3 rearrangement, sequence reads were collapsed and filtered. For each sample, productive Simpson clonality was calculated by taking the square root of Simpson's diversity index across productive rearrangements. Sourced from immuneACCESS, this table was stored by TCRdb with only in-frame sequences that have V and J called. A share of the clones is absent; for the studies checked, an unresolved V gene accounts for under half, and the remainder has no known explanation. That table furnishes V, J and clone size, whereas the DNA furnished D and trimming. This sample lists roughly 100,000 clones; about 76% were detected once. The ten most abundant clones make up approximately 19% of the sample.

The chain links TRBV15 with TRBJ1-2; a tentative D match to TRBD1 spans 5 bases. This receptor was obtained from a woman in her 70s with acute or convalescent COVID-19. The sample consisted of peripheral blood. CDR3 reads: CATSRDSTRVSNYGYTF. The bases read TGTGCCACCAGCAGAGATTCCACCAGGGTGTCGAACTATGGCTACACCTTC.